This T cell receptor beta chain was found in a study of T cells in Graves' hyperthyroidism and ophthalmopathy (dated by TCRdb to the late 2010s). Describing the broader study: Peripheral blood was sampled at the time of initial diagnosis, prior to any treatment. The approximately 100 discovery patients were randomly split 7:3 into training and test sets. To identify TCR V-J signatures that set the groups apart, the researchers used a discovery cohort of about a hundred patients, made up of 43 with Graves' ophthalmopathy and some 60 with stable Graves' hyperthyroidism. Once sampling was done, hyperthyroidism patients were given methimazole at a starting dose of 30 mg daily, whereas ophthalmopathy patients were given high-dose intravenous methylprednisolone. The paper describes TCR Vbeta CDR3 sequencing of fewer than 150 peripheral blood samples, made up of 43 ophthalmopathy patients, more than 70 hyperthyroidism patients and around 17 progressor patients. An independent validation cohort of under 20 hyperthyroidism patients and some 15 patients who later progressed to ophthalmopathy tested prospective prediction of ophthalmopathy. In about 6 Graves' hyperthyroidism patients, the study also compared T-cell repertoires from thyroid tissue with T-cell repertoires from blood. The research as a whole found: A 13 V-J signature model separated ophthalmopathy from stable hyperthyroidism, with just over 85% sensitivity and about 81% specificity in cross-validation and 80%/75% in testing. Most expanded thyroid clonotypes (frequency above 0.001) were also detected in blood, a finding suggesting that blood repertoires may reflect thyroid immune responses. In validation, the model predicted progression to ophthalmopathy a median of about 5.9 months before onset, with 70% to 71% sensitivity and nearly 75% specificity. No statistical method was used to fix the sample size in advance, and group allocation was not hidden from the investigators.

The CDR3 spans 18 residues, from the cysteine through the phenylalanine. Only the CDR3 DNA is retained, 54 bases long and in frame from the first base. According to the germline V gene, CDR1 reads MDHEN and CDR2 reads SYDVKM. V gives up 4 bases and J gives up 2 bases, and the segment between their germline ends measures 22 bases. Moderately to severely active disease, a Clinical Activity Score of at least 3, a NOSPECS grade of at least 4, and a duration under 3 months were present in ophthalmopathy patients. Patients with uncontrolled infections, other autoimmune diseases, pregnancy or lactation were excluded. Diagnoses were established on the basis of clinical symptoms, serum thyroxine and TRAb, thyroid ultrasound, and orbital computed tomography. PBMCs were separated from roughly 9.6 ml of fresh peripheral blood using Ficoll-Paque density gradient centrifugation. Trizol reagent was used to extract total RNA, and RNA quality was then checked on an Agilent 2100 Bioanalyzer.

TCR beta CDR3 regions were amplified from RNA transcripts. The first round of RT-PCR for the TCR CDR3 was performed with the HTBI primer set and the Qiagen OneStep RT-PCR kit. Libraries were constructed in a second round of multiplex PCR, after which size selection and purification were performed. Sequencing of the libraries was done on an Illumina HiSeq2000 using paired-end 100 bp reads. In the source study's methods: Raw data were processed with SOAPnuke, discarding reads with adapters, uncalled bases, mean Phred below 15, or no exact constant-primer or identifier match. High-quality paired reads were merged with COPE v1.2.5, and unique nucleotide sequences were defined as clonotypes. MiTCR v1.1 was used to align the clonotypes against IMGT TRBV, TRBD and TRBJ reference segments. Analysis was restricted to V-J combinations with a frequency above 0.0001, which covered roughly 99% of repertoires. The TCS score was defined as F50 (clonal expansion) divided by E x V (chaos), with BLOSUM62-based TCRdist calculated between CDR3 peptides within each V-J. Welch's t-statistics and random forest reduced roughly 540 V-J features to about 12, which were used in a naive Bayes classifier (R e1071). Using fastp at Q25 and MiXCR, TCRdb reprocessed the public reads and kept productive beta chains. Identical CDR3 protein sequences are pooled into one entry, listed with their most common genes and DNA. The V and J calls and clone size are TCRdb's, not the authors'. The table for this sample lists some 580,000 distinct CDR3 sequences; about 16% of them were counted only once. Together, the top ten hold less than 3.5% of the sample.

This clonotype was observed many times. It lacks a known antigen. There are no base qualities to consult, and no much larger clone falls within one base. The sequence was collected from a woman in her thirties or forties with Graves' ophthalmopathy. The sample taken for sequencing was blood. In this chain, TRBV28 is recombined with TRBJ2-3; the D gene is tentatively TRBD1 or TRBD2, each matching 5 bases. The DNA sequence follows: TGTGCCAGCAGTTCGTCGGACAAGGTAGCGTTGGCCACAGATACGCAGTATTTT. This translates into CASSSSDKVALATDTQYF.